Listed below are T cell receptor beta chains from one sample, sequenced in a study of CD8 T cells in Susac syndrome. TCRdb called the immunoSEQ multiplex PCR reads again in MiXCR, with one record for every CDR3 protein. The profile shows tens of thousands of distinct CDR3 sequences, 95% to 97% of them singletons. Material: CD8+ T cells from PBMCs. The receptors originated from a human donor with Susac syndrome. The CDR3 runs from the conserved cysteine through the conserved F or W. A D gene is named only where the DNA matches it firmly. Size is stated for part of the rows, as once, few or many counts, or as a class when the clone is expanded.

j_gene	d_gene	abundance	v_gene	CDR3nt	CDR3aa
TRBJ1-6	NA	NA	TRBV28	TGTGCCAGCAGAACGTCAGGGTCTTCACCCCTCCACTTT	CASRTSGSSPLHF
TRBJ1-2	NA	NA	TRBV29-1	TGCAGCGCCAACAGGGACTCGGCCTATGGCTACACCTTC	CSANRDSAYGYTF
TRBJ1-2	NA	NA	TRBV19	TGTGCCAGTAGTACCCCTGGGGGGGCTGGTTCCGGTGGCTACACCTTC	CASSTPGGAGSGGYTF
TRBJ1-1	NA	NA	TRBV7-9	TGTGCCAGCAGGCCCTCAGAAAACACTGAAGCTTTCTTT	CASRPSENTEAFF
TRBJ2-1	TRBD1	NA	TRBV2	TGTGCCAGCAGCGAGGGACAGGGGTACAATGAGCAGTTCTTC	CASSEGQGYNEQFF
TRBJ1-1	NA	once	TRBV30	TGTGCCTGGAGCCATGATGTCTCCTTGAACACTGAAGCTTTCTTT	CAWSHDVSLNTEAFF
TRBJ2-7	TRBD1	NA	TRBV20-1	TGCAGTGCTAGAGACGTGGGACAGCCGGCGGACTACGAGCAGTACTTC	CSARDVGQPADYEQYF
TRBJ1-1	NA	once	TRBV7-2	TGTGCCAGCAGAAATCGAGGACCGAACACTGAAGCTTTCTTT	CASRNRGPNTEAFF
TRBJ1-6	NA	NA	TRBV20-1	TGCAGTGCTAGATGGTCTTCTCTCGTCAATTCACCCCTCCACTTT	CSARWSSLVNSPLHF
TRBJ1-2	NA	NA	TRBV4-2	TGTGCCAGCAGCCAAAGGGCAACGGGGGCTAACTATGGCTACACCTTC	CASSQRATGANYGYTF
TRBJ1-1	NA	NA	TRBV2	TGTGCCAGCAGTGAATGGCAGGCAGGAGTCACTGAAGCTTTCTTT	CASSEWQAGVTEAFF
TRBJ2-7	NA	NA	TRBV24-1	TGTGCCACCAGTGATTCTGGCGGAGGCGAGCAGTACTTC	CATSDSGGGEQYF
TRBJ2-5	NA	NA	TRBV20-1	TGCAGTTGCTTGGAGGGGGCGTGGGAGACCCAGTACTTC	CSCLEGAWETQYF
TRBJ2-7	TRBD2	NA	TRBV18	TGTGCCAGCTCGCTCGGGACTAGCGGGGCGCCCTACGAGCAGTACTTC	CASSLGTSGAPYEQYF
TRBJ2-7	TRBD1	NA	TRBV27	TGTGCCAGCAGTTTAGGGACAGGGGGCGAGCAGTACTTC	CASSLGTGGEQYF
TRBJ1-1	TRBD1	NA	TRBV20-1	TGCAGTGCTAGAGCCTTTGGGACAGGGAATCCCGACACTGAAGCTTTCTTT	CSARAFGTGNPDTEAFF
TRBJ1-5	NA	NA	TRBV30	TGTGCCTGGAGCTCGGGGGCAAATCAGCCCCAGCATTTT	CAWSSGANQPQHF
TRBJ1-6	NA	NA	TRBV11-2	TGTGCCAGCAGCTCGCTGAGGTCGGGAAGTCGGGGGAGGAATTCACCCCTCCACTTT	CASSSLRSGSRGRNSPLHF
TRBJ2-3	TRBD1	NA	TRBV12-3/TRBV12-4	TGTGCCAGCAGCCCCGGGACAGGGGCTTCCCCAGATACGCAGTATTTT	CASSPGTGASPDTQYF
TRBJ2-3	NA	NA	TRBV20-1	TGCGCGACTGCCTCCTCGGCAGATACGCAGTATTTT	CATASSADTQYF
TRBJ1-2	NA	NA	TRBV6-2/TRBV6-3	TGTGCCAGCCTGCCGGACGTGACGGGTGGCTACACCTTC	CASLPDVTGGYTF
TRBJ2-7	NA	NA	TRBV28	TGTGCCAGCCAAACAGCCTACGAGCAGTACTTC	CASQTAYEQYF
TRBJ1-6	NA	NA	TRBV24-1	TGTGCCACCAGTGAGCTCCGACAGGTCGGGTATTCACCCCTCCACTTT	CATSELRQVGYSPLHF
TRBJ2-7	NA	NA	TRBV18	TGTGCCAGCTCACCTGGTGTGGGGTGGGACGAGCAGTACTTC	CASSPGVGWDEQYF
TRBJ1-6	TRBD1	NA	TRBV4-3	TGCGCCAGCAGCCAAGATCGGGGACAGGGTCATTCACCCCTCCACTTT	CASSQDRGQGHSPLHF
TRBJ2-7	NA	NA	TRBV9	TGTGCCAGCAGCGCGCTGGAGGAGGACTACGAGCAGTACTTC	CASSALEEDYEQYF
TRBJ1-5	NA	NA	TRBV7-8	TGTGCCAGCAGCTTAGTTTCCGGGGCCATGAATCAGCCCCAGCATTTT	CASSLVSGAMNQPQHF
TRBJ1-1	NA	NA	TRBV11-1	TGTGCCAGCGGGCCCTGGAGCGGTAACACTGAAGCTTTCTTT	CASGPWSGNTEAFF
TRBJ2-4	TRBD1	NA	TRBV29-1	TGCAGCGTTGGAACCGGACAGGGTTCAAACATTCAGTACTTC	CSVGTGQGSNIQYF
TRBJ2-1	TRBD1	NA	TRBV18	TGTGCCAGCTCACGACTCGACAGGGTGGGACCCTACAATGAGCAGTTCTTC	CASSRLDRVGPYNEQFF
TRBJ1-5	NA	NA	TRBV6-5	TGTGCCAGCAGTTACAGTCGTCAGCCCAATCAGCCCCAGCATTTT	CASSYSRQPNQPQHF
TRBJ1-2	NA	NA	TRBV19	TGTGCCAGTAGTATACACAGGGAACGTGGCTACACCTTC	CASSIHRERGYTF
TRBJ2-2	NA	NA	TRBV29-1	TGCAGCGTTGATTCTGTTCTCGACACCGGGGAGCTGTTTTTT	CSVDSVLDTGELFF
TRBJ1-6	NA	NA	TRBV30	TGTGCCTGGAGTGTACCAGATAACTCCTATAATTCACCCCTCCACTTT	CAWSVPDNSYNSPLHF
TRBJ2-7	TRBD2	NA	TRBV5-1	TGCGCCAGCAGCTTGGTGACTAGCGGGGGGACGCCCTACGAGCAGTACTTC	CASSLVTSGGTPYEQYF
TRBJ1-3	TRBD1	NA	TRBV29-1	TGCAGCGTTTGGGACAGCCGTAAATCTGGAAACACCATATATTTT	CSVWDSRKSGNTIYF
TRBJ2-7	TRBD1	NA	TRBV25-1	TGTGCCAGCACTCGACAGGGGGCTCCCCACGAGCAGTACTTC	CASTRQGAPHEQYF
TRBJ1-6	NA	NA	TRBV10-2	TGCGCCAGCCTGGGCCAGGGGAATTCACCCCTCCACTTT	CASLGQGNSPLHF
TRBJ1-3	NA	NA	TRBV11-1	TGTGCCAGCAGCTTAACAGGATCTGGAAACACCATATATTTT	CASSLTGSGNTIYF